The 22 T cell receptor beta chains below were found in one sample sequenced in a study of blood T cell repertoires in COVID-19. TCRdb keeps only in-frame clones here, not all; method: immunoSEQ multiplex PCR. Among hundreds of thousands of clones, about 90% were seen once, and the ten largest hold around 1.2%. The sample taken for sequencing was peripheral blood. All receptors come from a man in his forties or fifties with acute or convalescent COVID-19.

V and J are TRBV27 and TRBJ2-6; D is uncertain. Germline CDR1 and CDR2: MNHEY and SMNVEV (reference sequence). Trimming took 2 bases from V and 2 from J, leaving 4 bases between them. The CDR3 is 14 residues long. The CDR3 here is CASSLGPGANVLTF. The CDR3 DNA sequence: TGTGCCAGCAGTTTAGGGCCTGGGGCCAACGTCCTGACTTTC.

V is TRBV7-6 and J is TRBJ1-1; 8 bases agree with TRBD1. Germline CDR1 reads SGHVS; CDR2 reads FNYEAQ. The length of the CDR3 is 15 residues. V lost 4 bases, J lost 5 bases, and 9 bases stayed unmatched. The CDR3 reads CASSSDRVIGTEAFF. The CDR3 DNA reads TGTGCCAGCAGCTCGGACAGGGTTATAGGGACTGAAGCTTTCTTT.

The chain has TRBV27 and TRBJ1-4; 8 nucleotides agree with TRBD1. Trimming removed 8 bases from V and 7 bases from J; junction bases left unmatched: 12. In germline, CDR1 is MNHEY, CDR2 SMNVEV (reference sequence). The CDR3 is made up of 15 amino acids. This CDR3 is CASFLAGTGSEKLFF. CDR3 nucleotide sequence: TGTGCCAGCTTCCTCGCGGGGACAGGAAGTGAAAAACTGTTTTTT.

V gene TRBV27 combines with J gene TRBJ2-1; TRBD2 agrees at 7 bases. This CDR3 is 15 amino acids long. V trimming: 3 bases; J trimming: 7 bases; junction bases outside the gene matches: 9. Germline CDR1 is MNHEY and CDR2 is SMNVEV (reference sequence). For the CDR3, the DNA is TGTGCCAGCAGTTTTTGGGGGAGGGCCTTAAATGAGCAGTTCTTC. Protein product: CASSFWGRALNEQFF.

The chain carries TRBV24-1 and TRBJ2-7; 7 bases fit TRBD1. J was trimmed by 4 bases and V by 10 bases; bases with no gene match: 9. CDR1 and CDR2 from the germline V gene are KGHDR and SFDVKD. CDR3 length: 13 residues. CDR3 loop: CATARDSPYEQYF. CDR3 nucleotide sequence: TGTGCCACTGCCCGGGACAGTCCTTACGAGCAGTACTTC.

This rearrangement joins TRBV6-1 to TRBJ1-1; 7 positions agree with TRBD1. The germline V gene has CDR1 MNHNS and CDR2 SASEGT. The V and J ends lost 1 base and 4 bases, in that order; junction bases with no gene match: 6. This CDR3 is built from 15 residues. In nucleotides, the CDR3 is TGTGCCAGCAGTGAAGTCGACAGGGATGGCACTGAAGCTTTCTTT. It yields the protein CASSEVDRDGTEAFF.

A single count supports this clone. This chain joins TRBV11-2 and TRBJ1-1; D gene unclear. This CDR3 is built from 12 residues. Trimming shortened V by 5 bases and J by 0 bases, and 4 bases separated the two germline ends. Germline CDR1 reads SGHAT; CDR2 reads FQNNGV. The CDR3 DNA is TGTGCCAGCAGCCCGGTGAACACTGAAGCTTTCTTT. Its protein product is CASSPVNTEAFF.

The CDR3 nucleotides read TGTGCCAGCTCATTCAGACAGGGGGATTATGGCTACACCTTC. Translating gives CASSFRQGDYGYTF. The chain employs TRBV18 and TRBJ1-2, with 9 bases matching TRBD1. CDR1 is KGHSH and CDR2 is LQKENI in the germline V gene. This CDR3 contains 14 residues. V gave up 5 bases and J gave up 5 bases; unmatched junction bases: 6.

The J gene is TRBJ2-3, the V gene TRBV4-1, with D maybe TRBD2 (7 bases). This CDR3 spans 17 amino acids. V lost 3 bases and J 3 bases, leaving 19 bases between the germline ends. Per germline, CDR1 MGHRA and CDR2 YSYEKL. This CDR3 is CASSQRGGGMNTDTQYF. The DNA of the CDR3 is TGCGCCAGCAGCCAGAGGGGGGGAGGGATGAATACAGATACGCAGTATTTT.

The gene calls are TRBV6-1 and TRBJ2-1, with TRBD1 matching over 7 bases. The CDR3 consists of 18 residues. Germline-derived CDR1 and CDR2 are MNHNS and SASEGT. Trimming took 1 base from V and 12 from J; bases not matched to a gene: 21. CDR3 DNA: TGTGCCAGCAGTGAAGACGGTGAGGGGAACCCTAAACCAGGGGGGCAGTTCTTC. This sequence encodes CASSEDGEGNPKPGGQFF.

V usage is TRBV19 and J usage is TRBJ1-2; TRBD1 matches 7 bases. Germline V gives CDR1 LNHDA, CDR2 SQIVND (reference sequence). J gave up 0 bases and V 4 bases, and 5 bases lay outside the gene matches. The CDR3 length is 15 residues. The CDR3 nucleotides read TGTGCCAGTAGTACGGGACAGTCTGCTAACTATGGCTACACCTTC. Translating it yields CASSTGQSANYGYTF.

V is TRBV28 and J is TRBJ1-4, with 7 bases aligning to TRBD1. V lost 5 bases to trimming and J lost 6 bases; unmatched junction nucleotides: 6. The CDR3 covers 14 residues. CDR1 and CDR2 from the germline V gene are MDHEN and SYDVKM. The CDR3 coding sequence is TGTGCCAGCAGTAGAGGGGGCGCGGATGAAAAACTGTTTTTT. This encodes CASSRGGADEKLFF.

The V gene is TRBV25-1, the J gene TRBJ1-4; unclear D gene. Trimming took 2 bases from V and 7 from J, leaving 8 bases between them. This CDR3 spans 13 amino acids. Germline CDR1 reads MGHDK; CDR2 reads SYGVNS. The CDR3 region has the DNA TGTGCCAGCAGTGAACGAGGAACTGAAAAACTGTTTTTT. Protein: CASSERGTEKLFF.

The chain combines TRBV25-1 with TRBJ2-1; 7 bases are a match to TRBD2. From germline, CDR1 is MGHDK and CDR2 SYGVNS. The CDR3 totals 17 residues. The V and J ends lost 2 bases and 0 bases, in that order; junction bases with no gene match: 7. CDR3 bases: TGTGCCAGCAGTGAACCGATGCGGGGGAGCTCCTACAATGAGCAGTTCTTC. Encoded protein: CASSEPMRGSSYNEQFF.

The chain recombines TRBV2 with TRBJ1-1; tentative D call: TRBD1 (6 bases). Deletions cut 7 bases from V and 0 bases from J, with 9 bases between. Per germline, CDR1 SNHLY and CDR2 FYNNEI. The CDR3 is made up of 13 amino acids. The CDR3 DNA sequence: TGTGCCAGCACCGGACAGTTGAACACTGAAGCTTTCTTT. Residues: CASTGQLNTEAFF.

The sample holds a few counts of this clone. The chain combines TRBV6-2 or TRBV6-3 with TRBJ1-5; tentatively, D is TRBD1 (5 bases). The CDR3 covers 14 residues. Germline lookup yields CDR1 MNHEY and CDR2 SVGEGT. Trimming took 5 bases from V and 6 from J, leaving 14 bases between them. Here the CDR3 DNA reads TGTGCCAGCAGTGGAGTGGGGGGTGGTCAGCCCCAGCATTTT. Translating gives CASSGVGGGQPQHF.

The rearrangement uses TRBV27 and TRBJ1-1; 8 nucleotides agree with TRBD1. After removal of 6 bases from V and 9 bases from J, the junction contained 6 bases not matched to a gene. Germline-derived CDR1 and CDR2 are MNHEY and SMNVEV (reference sequence). The CDR3 has 12 amino acids. The chain's CDR3 is CASSRGQGQAFF. The CDR3 DNA is TGTGCCAGCAGCCGCGGACAGGGACAAGCTTTCTTT.

The chain carries TRBV13 and TRBJ2-1, with D tentatively TRBD2 (6 bases). Trimming took off 1 base at V and 4 bases at J, with 11 bases between the two ends. The CDR3 contains 15 residues. Germline V gene data show CDR1 as PRHDT and CDR2 as FYEKMQ (reference sequence). CDR3 residues: CASSLADYTYNEQFF. In DNA, the CDR3 is TGTGCCAGCAGCTTAGCGGACTATACTTACAATGAGCAGTTCTTC.

The chain combines TRBV30 with TRBJ1-6; D call uncertain. The CDR3 extends over 14 amino acids. Trimming pared 3 bases from V and 9 bases from J, leaving 15 bases between. Germline V gene data show CDR1 as GTSNPN and CDR2 as SVGIG (reference sequence). The CDR3 DNA reads as TGTGCCTGGAGACTTAACAGCCTCCTTTCACCCCTCCACTTT. Translation gives CAWRLNSLLSPLHF.

The chain has TRBV19 and TRBJ1-4; 11 nucleotides match TRBD1. Germline CDR1 reads LNHDA; CDR2 reads SQIVND (reference sequence). V lost 6 bases to trimming and J lost 8 bases; unmatched junction nucleotides: 5. CDR3 length equals 14 residues. The CDR3 sequence: CASSRDRGNEKLFF. In DNA, the CDR3 is TGTGCCAGTAGCCGGGACAGGGGGAACGAAAAACTGTTTTTT.

The chain links TRBV19 to TRBJ1-5; 11 bases match TRBD1. Germline CDR1 and CDR2: LNHDA and SQIVND (reference sequence). V shed 5 bases and J 8 bases; nucleotides not matched to a gene: 8. The CDR3 has 15 amino acids. CDR3 nucleotide sequence: TGTGCCAGTAGTCCGGGACAGGGGGATAGGGAGCCCCAGCATTTT. This sequence encodes CASSPGQGDREPQHF.

The genes are TRBV5-1 and TRBJ2-6; D gene ambiguous. The CDR3 loop spans 15 amino acids. Germline CDR1 reads SGHRS; CDR2 reads YFSETQ. V was cut by 4 bases and J by 0 bases, with 8 bases left in between. The CDR3 region has the DNA TGCGCCAGCAGCCCCGAGTTCTCTGGGGCCAACGTCCTGACTTTC. This codes for CASSPEFSGANVLTF.